One and the same sample provided the 11 T cell receptor beta chains below, sequenced in a study of blood T cell repertoires in COVID-19. Using immunoSEQ multiplex PCR, the repertoire was profiled, and TCRdb retains in-frame clones only, with some absent. The repertoire holds 250,000 to 350,000 clones, with 84% as singletons. The sequenced material came from peripheral blood. The receptors were gathered from a human donor with COVID-19, enrolled during active disease. The donor label of this sample is uncertain.

This chain connects TRBV5-1 to TRBJ1-2, with 7 bases identical to TRBD1. The CDR3 length is 13 residues. Per germline, CDR1 SGHRS and CDR2 YFSETQ. V shed 0 bases, J shed 6 bases, and the junction held 2 bases outside the gene matches. CDR3 residues: CASSLEGAHGYTF. CDR3 sequence (DNA): TGCGCCAGCAGCTTGGAGGGGGCGCATGGCTACACCTTC.

V and J are TRBV11-3 and TRBJ1-1; 7 bases line up with TRBD1. The CDR3 sequence is 14 residues long. CDR1 is SGHNT and CDR2 is YENEEA in the germline V gene. With 5 bases clipped from V and 7 bases from J, the junction kept 10 bases outside the gene matches. The CDR3 nucleotides read TGTGCCAGCAGCGTGACAGGGACCTACGGTGAAGCTTTCTTT. It codes for CASSVTGTYGEAFF. The full variable domain, its missing parts supplied by reference TRBV11-3 and TRBJ1-1, is EAGVVQSPRYKIIEKKQPVAFWCNPISGHNTLYWYLQNLGQGPELLIRYENEEAVDDSQLPKDRFSAERLKGVDSTLKIQPAELGDSAVYLCASSVTGTYGEAFFGQGTRLTVV.

As regards this clone: Other DNA sequences of this sample code for an identical CDR3. The V call is TRBV7-2, the J call TRBJ2-2; D unresolved. Germline V lookup: CDR1 SGHTA, CDR2 FQGNSA. This CDR3 contains 12 residues. V lost 1 base and J 7 bases, leaving 4 bases between the germline ends. The CDR3 DNA reads as TGTGCCAGCAGCTTAGTTATCGGGGAGCTGTTTTTT. Encoded protein: CASSLVIGELFF. Filled out from reference TRBV7-2 and TRBJ2-2, the complete variable domain reads GAGVSQSPSNKVTEKGKDVELRCDPISGHTALYWYRQSLGQGLEFLIYFQGNSAPDKSGLPSDRFSAERTGGSVSTLTIQRTQQEDSAVYLCASSLVIGELFFGEGSRLTVL.

The sample holds one count of this clone. This chain's CDR3 is CASSAYRGTEAFF. DNA of the CDR3: TGTGCCAGCAGCGCTTACAGGGGTACTGAAGCTTTCTTT. This rearrangement joins TRBV9 to TRBJ1-1, with 7 bases identical to TRBD1. This CDR3 has 13 residues. From germline, CDR1 is SGDLS and CDR2 YYNGEE. Germline trimming cut 3 bases from V and 5 bases from J; bases unmatched to any gene: 4.

V gene TRBV7-6 combines with J gene TRBJ2-3; 7 nucleotides agree with TRBD1. The CDR3 contains 17 residues. CDR1 and CDR2 from the germline V gene are SGHVS and FNYEAQ. Unmatched junction bases numbered 12, after V lost 4 bases and J lost 2 bases. The CDR3 bases are TGTGCCAGCAGCTCTCGCTCCACAGGGGTCTTCACAGATACGCAGTATTTT. This encodes CASSSRSTGVFTDTQYF. Supplemented by reference TRBV7-6 and TRBJ2-3, the full variable domain reads GAGVSQSPRYKVTKRGQDVALRCDPISGHVSLYWYRQALGQGPEFLTYFNYEAQQDKSGLPNDRFSAERPEGSISTLTIQRTEQRDSAMYRCASSSRSTGVFTDTQYFGPGTRLTVL.

This chain links TRBV10-3 with TRBJ2-5; D might be TRBD1 (5 bases). The germline V gene has CDR1 ENHRY and CDR2 SYGVKD. V lost 0 bases and J 7 bases, leaving 15 bases between the germline ends. This CDR3 contains 15 residues. The CDR3 spells CAISESGYGQGTQYF. In DNA form, the CDR3 reads TGTGCCATCAGTGAGTCGGGTTACGGGCAGGGGACCCAGTACTTC.

This chain uses TRBV15 with TRBJ1-6; 7 bases are shared with TRBD1. The J segment lost 9 bases and the V segment lost 0 bases, leaving 11 bases of the junction unmatched. The CDR3 covers 17 residues. Germline V CDR1 and CDR2: LNHNV, YYDKDF (reference sequence). The DNA of the CDR3 is TGTGCCACCAGCAGAGATCGGAACAGGGGCGTCGGTTCACCCCTCCACTTT. Its protein is CATSRDRNRGVGSPLHF.

This clone was observed a single time. The chain links TRBV27 to TRBJ2-3; maybe TRBD1 (6 bases). The germline V gene encodes CDR1 MNHEY and CDR2 SMNVEV (reference sequence). Trimming pared 6 bases from V and 1 base from J, leaving 8 bases between. The CDR3 is 13 residues long. The CDR3 nucleotides read TGTGCCAGCAGGGGACAAGGCACAGATACGCAGTATTTT. Its translation: CASRGQGTDTQYF.

The CDR3 region is CASRLGLQNEQFF. The CDR3 coding sequence is TGTGCCAGCAGGCTTGGACTTCAAAATGAGCAGTTCTTC. The chain couples TRBV7-3 to TRBJ2-1; perhaps TRBD2 as D (5 bases). Germline CDR1 is SGHTA and CDR2 is FQGTGA. This CDR3 region has 13 residues. Trimming pared 6 bases from V and 7 bases from J, leaving 13 bases between.

This clone was seen a single time. Other DNA sequences in this sample translate to the same CDR3. The chain carries TRBV20-1 and TRBJ2-5; 10 bases align to TRBD2. The CDR3 is 14 residues long. Germline V gives CDR1 DFQATT, CDR2 SNEGSKA (reference sequence). V lost 3 bases, J lost 4 bases, and 5 bases stayed unmatched. The CDR3 nucleotides are TGCAGTGCTAGTCCTAGCGGGAGAGGAGAGACCCAGTACTTC. Translation: CSASPSGRGETQYF.

The chain is built from TRBV9 and TRBJ2-7; 8 bases agree with TRBD1. The CDR3 totals 13 residues. J lost 6 bases, V lost 0 bases, and 2 bases had no gene match. Germline CDR1 reads SGDLS; CDR2 reads YYNGEE. The CDR3 DNA sequence: TGTGCCAGCAGCGTAGGTACAGGGGGCGAGCAGTACTTC. Translated: CASSVGTGGEQYF.